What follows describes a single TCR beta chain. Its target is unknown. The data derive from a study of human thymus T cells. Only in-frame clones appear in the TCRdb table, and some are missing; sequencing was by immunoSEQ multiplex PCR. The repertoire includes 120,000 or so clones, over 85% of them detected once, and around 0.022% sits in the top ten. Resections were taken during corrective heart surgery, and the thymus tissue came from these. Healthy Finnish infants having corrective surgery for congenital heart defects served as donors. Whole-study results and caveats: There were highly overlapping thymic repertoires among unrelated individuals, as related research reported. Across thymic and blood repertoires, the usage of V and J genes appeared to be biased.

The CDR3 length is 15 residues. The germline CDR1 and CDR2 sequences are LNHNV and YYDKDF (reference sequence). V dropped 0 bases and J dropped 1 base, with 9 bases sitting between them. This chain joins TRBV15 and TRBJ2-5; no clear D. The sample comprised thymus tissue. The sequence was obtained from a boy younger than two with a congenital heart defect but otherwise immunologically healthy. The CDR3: CATSRDSASQETQYF. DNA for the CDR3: TGTGCCACCAGCAGAGATTCGGCGAGCCAAGAGACCCAGTACTTC.